Listed below are T cell receptor beta chains from one sample, sequenced in a study of identical twins. Each CDR3 protein gets one entry after TCRdb re-called the 5' RACE reads with MiXCR. The data show approximately 410,000 distinct CDR3 sequences, with roughly 20% seen just once and approximately 12% held by the top ten. Material for sequencing was naive T cells sorted from blood. All receptors derive from a man between 45 and 60 years old in good health. The CDR3 runs from the conserved cysteine through the conserved F or W. Each record gives: D gene, V gene, J gene, clone size, CDR3 DNA, CDR3 protein. The D gene is left open where the match is weak. Size tells how often a clone was seen (once, few, many) or the class of an expanded clone, and some rows leave it out.

D: NA
V: TRBV20-1
J: TRBJ2-7
size: many
DNA: TGCAGTGCTAGAGTGTTCGCCTACGAGCAGTACTTC
CDR3: CSARVFAYEQYF

D: NA
V: TRBV15
J: TRBJ1-1
size: many
DNA: TGTGCCACCAGCAGAGATCTGGGGAACACTGAAGCTTTCTTT
CDR3: CATSRDLGNTEAFF

D: NA
V: TRBV5-5
J: TRBJ2-4
size: NA
DNA: TGTGCCAGCAGCCCTACTGATAGAAAGGGAATTCAGTACTTC
CDR3: CASSPTDRKGIQYF

D: TRBD1
V: TRBV29-1
J: TRBJ2-3
size: few
DNA: TGCAGCGTTGGGAGGACAGGGGGCGCGTGGGCAGATACGCAGTATTTT
CDR3: CSVGRTGGAWADTQYF

D: NA
V: TRBV7-2
J: TRBJ1-3
size: few
DNA: TGTGCCAGCAGCGTCGAACCTGGAAACACCATATATTTT
CDR3: CASSVEPGNTIYF

D: TRBD1
V: TRBV7-2
J: TRBJ1-2
size: few
DNA: TGTGCCAGCAGCTCTCATCTCAGGGGACAGGGGCTCGGCTACACCTTC
CDR3: CASSSHLRGQGLGYTF

D: NA
V: TRBV7-2
J: TRBJ1-6
size: NA
DNA: TGTGCCAGCAGCTTCCGGGTGGGGTCTGGTAATTCACCCCTCCACTTT
CDR3: CASSFRVGSGNSPLHF

D: TRBD1
V: TRBV3-1
J: TRBJ1-1
size: NA
DNA: TGTGCCAGCAGCCAGGAGGACAGGGGGAACACTGAAGCTTTCTTT
CDR3: CASSQEDRGNTEAFF

D: NA
V: TRBV7-8
J: TRBJ2-1
size: few
DNA: TGTGCCAGCAGCCCTGATACACGCTCCTACAATGAGCAGTTCTTC
CDR3: CASSPDTRSYNEQFF

D: NA
V: TRBV6-1
J: TRBJ2-3
size: NA
DNA: TGTGCCAGCAGGACCTTATCCGGGAGAGATACGCAGTATTTT
CDR3: CASRTLSGRDTQYF

D: NA
V: TRBV7-9
J: TRBJ2-3
size: NA
DNA: TGTGCCAGCCGCCGGGGGGCTCTTAGCACAGATACGCAGTATTTT
CDR3: CASRRGALSTDTQYF

D: NA
V: TRBV5-1
J: TRBJ1-4
size: NA
DNA: TGCGCCAGCAGCTTGGGACAGATCGCAACTAATGAAAAACTGTTTTTT
CDR3: CASSLGQIATNEKLFF

D: NA
V: TRBV5-1
J: TRBJ2-1
size: NA
DNA: TGCGCCAGCAGCTTTGGCGGGCGCTCCTACAATGAGCAGTTCTTC
CDR3: CASSFGGRSYNEQFF

D: NA
V: TRBV7-2
J: TRBJ2-3
size: many
DNA: TGTGCCAGCAGCATCGGGACGGCAGATACGCAGTATTTT
CDR3: CASSIGTADTQYF

D: NA
V: TRBV9
J: TRBJ2-3
size: NA
DNA: TGTGCCAGCAGCGCGTCTTCAGCAGGGGCAGATACGCAGTATTTT
CDR3: CASSASSAGADTQYF